This is a list of T cell receptor beta chains from one sample in a study of blood T cell repertoires in COVID-19. Assay used: immunoSEQ multiplex PCR; TCRdb lists only in-frame clones, some missing. The sample holds over 110,000 clones, about 79% seen once. Input material: peripheral blood. The receptors shown here come from a man between 60 and 75 years old with active or convalescent COVID-19. Both conserved end residues are part of each CDR3. The order of the fields is clone size, D gene, V gene, J gene, CDR3 length, CDR3 protein, CDR3 DNA. The D gene is left open where the match is weak. Rows may omit the clone size; those that give it use once, few, many or a size class.

>-|TRBD1|TRBV4-3|TRBJ2-7|15
CASSREDRDSNEQYF
TGCGCCAGCAGCCGAGAGGACAGGGACTCCAACGAGCAGTACTTC
>once|-|TRBV19|TRBJ1-5|15
CASSTFGGGNQPQHF
TGTGCCAGTAGCACGTTCGGAGGGGGCAATCAGCCCCAGCATTTT
>-|-|TRBV4-1|TRBJ1-4|11
CASSPNEKLFF
TGCGCCAGCAGCCCGAATGAAAAACTGTTTTTT
>-|TRBD1|TRBV30|TRBJ1-2|14
CAWSATGGIYGYTF
TGTGCCTGGAGTGCAACAGGGGGCATCTATGGCTACACCTTC
>-|-|TRBV5-1|TRBJ1-1|15
CASSLYQLANTEAFF
TGCGCCAGCAGCTTGTATCAGCTAGCGAACACTGAAGCTTTCTTT
>-|-|TRBV3-1/TRBV3-2|TRBJ2-1|16
CASSPLRGDLYNEQFF
TGTGCCAGCAGCCCGTTGCGAGGAGACCTCTACAATGAGCAGTTCTTC
>-|-|TRBV7-9|TRBJ2-3|16
CASRPTGTTSTDTQYF
TGTGCCAGCAGGCCTACAGGGACCACTAGCACAGATACGCAGTATTTT
>-|TRBD2|TRBV19|TRBJ2-1|15
CASSRSGVNYNEQFF
TGTGCCAGTAGCCGTAGCGGGGTTAATTACAATGAGCAGTTCTTC
>-|-|TRBV4-1|TRBJ2-5|16
CASSQDQQQGIETQYF
TGCGCCAGCAGCCAAGATCAGCAACAGGGCATCGAGACCCAGTACTTC
>-|TRBD2|TRBV7-9|TRBJ2-1|15
CASSKLAGVYNEQFF
TGTGCCAGCAGCAAACTAGCGGGGGTCTACAATGAGCAGTTCTTC
>-|TRBD1|TRBV4-3|TRBJ1-1|15
CASSPQDRANTEAFF
TGCGCCAGCAGCCCACAGGACAGGGCGAACACTGAAGCTTTCTTT
>-|TRBD1|TRBV19|TRBJ1-5|15
CASSDDRESGQPQHF
TGTGCCAGTAGTGACGACAGGGAATCGGGTCAGCCCCAGCATTTT
>-|TRBD2|TRBV7-9|TRBJ2-1|14
CASSISGSYNEQFF
TGTGCCAGCAGCATTAGCGGGAGTTACAATGAGCAGTTCTTC
>-|TRBD2|TRBV3-1/TRBV3-2|TRBJ2-2|14
CASSQVPRAGLLFF
TGTGCCAGCAGCCAAGTCCCCCGAGCGGGGTTGCTGTTTTTT
>-|-|TRBV24-1|TRBJ1-5|14
CATSGGDSNQPQHF
TGTGCCACCAGTGGGGGAGATAGCAATCAGCCCCAGCATTTT
>-|-|TRBV4-3|TRBJ1-2|16
CASSQDRAGLAYGYTF
TGCGCCAGCAGCCAAGATAGGGCAGGGTTGGCCTATGGCTACACCTTC
>-|-|TRBV11-2|TRBJ2-5|14
CASSLIMYQETQYF
TGTGCCAGCAGCTTAATTATGTACCAAGAGACCCAGTACTTC
>-|-|TRBV7-9|TRBJ2-7|14
CASSLGGAPYEQYF
TGTGCCAGCAGCTTGGGGGGGGCCCCCTACGAGCAGTACTTC